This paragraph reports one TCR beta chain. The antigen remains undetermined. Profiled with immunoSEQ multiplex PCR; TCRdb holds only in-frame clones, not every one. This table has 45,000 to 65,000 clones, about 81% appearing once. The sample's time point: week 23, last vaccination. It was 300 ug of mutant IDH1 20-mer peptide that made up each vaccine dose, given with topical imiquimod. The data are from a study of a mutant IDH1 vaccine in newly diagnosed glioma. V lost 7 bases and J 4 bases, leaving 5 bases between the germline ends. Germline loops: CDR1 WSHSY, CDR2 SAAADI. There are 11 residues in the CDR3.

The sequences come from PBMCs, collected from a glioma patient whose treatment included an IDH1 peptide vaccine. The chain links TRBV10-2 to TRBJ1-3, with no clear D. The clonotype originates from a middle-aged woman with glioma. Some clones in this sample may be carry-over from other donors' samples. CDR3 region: CASMGGNTIYF. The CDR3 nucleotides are TGCGCCAGCATGGGAGGAAACACCATATATTTT.